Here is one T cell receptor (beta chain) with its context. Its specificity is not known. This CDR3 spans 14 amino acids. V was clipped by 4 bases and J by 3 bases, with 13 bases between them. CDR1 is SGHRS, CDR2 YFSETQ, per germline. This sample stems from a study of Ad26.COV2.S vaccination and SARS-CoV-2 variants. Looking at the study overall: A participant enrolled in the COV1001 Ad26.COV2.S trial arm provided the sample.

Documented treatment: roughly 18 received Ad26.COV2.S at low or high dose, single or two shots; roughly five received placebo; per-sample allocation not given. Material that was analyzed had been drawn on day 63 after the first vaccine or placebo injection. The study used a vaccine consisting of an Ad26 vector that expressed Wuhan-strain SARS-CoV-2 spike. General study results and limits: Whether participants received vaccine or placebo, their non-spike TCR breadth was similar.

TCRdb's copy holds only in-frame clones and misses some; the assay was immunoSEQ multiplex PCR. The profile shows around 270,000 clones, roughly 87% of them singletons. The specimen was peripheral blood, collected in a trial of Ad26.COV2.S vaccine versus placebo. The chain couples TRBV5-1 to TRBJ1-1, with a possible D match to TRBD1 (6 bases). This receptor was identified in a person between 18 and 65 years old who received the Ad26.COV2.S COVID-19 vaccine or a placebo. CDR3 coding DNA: TGCGCCAGCAGCCAAGGGGACACCTACACTGAAGCTTTCTTT. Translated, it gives CASSQGDTYTEAFF.